This entry lists 10 T cell receptor beta chains sequenced from one sample in a study of T-cell reconstitution after alpha-beta-depleted transplantation in children. A TCRbeta library incorporating unique molecular identifiers was prepared. MiXCR was run by TCRdb on the PCR reads, yielding one entry per CDR3 protein. The data show approximately 350,000 distinct CDR3 sequences, with about 16% seen just once and 35% to 50% held by the top ten. This sample comprised PBMCs, mostly from graft donor cells, obtained 360 days after TCRalphabeta/CD19-depleted stem cell transplant. Every receptor here comes from a male patient between 2 and 10 years old who had a stem cell transplant for acute lymphoblastic leukemia, so the T cells may come from the graft donor.

The sample holds a few counts of this clonotype. This sequence joins TRBV2 and TRBJ2-1, with 8 bases lining up with TRBD2. This CDR3 has 14 residues. CDR1 SNHLY and CDR2 FYNNEI come from the germline V gene. V gave up 7 bases and J gave up 6 bases; unmatched junction bases: 8. CDR3 nucleotide sequence: TGTGCCAGCATGGGATTAGCGGGACCCAATGAGCAGTTCTTC. Encoded protein: CASMGLAGPNEQFF.

In this sample, this clonotype turned up a few times. V is TRBV4-3 and J is TRBJ2-5; D call uncertain. The V end lost 0 bases, the J end lost 2 bases, and 7 bases lay between the germline ends. Germline loops: CDR1 LGHNA, CDR2 YSLEER. There are 14 residues in the CDR3. CDR3 in amino acids: CASSQDARQETQYF. The CDR3 DNA reads TGCGCCAGCAGCCAAGATGCCAGACAAGAGACCCAGTACTTC.

The chain uses TRBV4-1 and TRBJ2-7; tentative D call: TRBD1 (5 bases). Germline lookup yields CDR1 MGHRA and CDR2 YSYEKL. The CDR3 runs 14 residues. Trimming took off 4 bases at V and 6 bases at J, with 16 bases between the two ends. CDR3 bases: TGCGCCAGCAGCCCAAGATCCTCGACAGTCGAGCAGTACTTC. It is translated as CASSPRSSTVEQYF.

This clonotype came up many times. This chain links TRBV7-2 with TRBJ2-3; D possibly corresponds to TRBD2 (5 bases). The germline V gene encodes CDR1 SGHTA and CDR2 FQGNSA. V shed 6 bases and J shed 3 bases, with 16 bases lying between them. CDR3 length equals 15 residues. The CDR3 spells CASRPAGSATDTQYF. The DNA of the CDR3 is TGTGCCAGCAGGCCAGCTGGGAGTGCAACAGATACGCAGTATTTT.

The CDR3 reads CASSLVISDRGLVLPQHF. CDR3 in DNA: TGTGCCAGCAGCTTGGTCATTTCCGATCGGGGGCTCGTACTGCCCCAGCATTTT. The chain employs TRBV5-5 and TRBJ1-5; D is possibly TRBD1 (6 bases). The CDR3 runs to 18 residues. Per germline, CDR1 SGHKS and CDR2 YYEKEE (reference sequence). V lost 0 bases, J lost 9 bases, and 25 bases lay in between.

This clonotype was observed at least ten times. This chain connects TRBV11-2 to TRBJ1-2; 7 bases fit TRBD1. There are 15 residues in the CDR3. The ends lost 5 bases at V and 3 bases at J; junction bases unmatched: 9. Germline CDR1 is SGHAT and CDR2 is FQNNGV. The CDR3 bases are TGTGCCAGCAGCCCTAGACAGGGAGGGTACTATGGCTACACCTTC. This translates into CASSPRQGGYYGYTF.

This clonotype appeared many times. The chain carries TRBV6-2 or TRBV6-3 and TRBJ2-1; TRBD2 matches at 14 bases. This CDR3 has 17 amino acids. J gave up 5 bases and V 4 bases, and 7 bases lay outside the gene matches. Germline CDR1 MNHEY, CDR2 SVGEGT. The CDR3 coding sequence is TGTGCCAGCAGTTCCCCAGGACTAGCGGGAGGAGACAATGAGCAGTTCTTC. The encoded protein is CASSSPGLAGGDNEQFF.

The chain uses TRBV10-3 and TRBJ2-4, with TRBD1 matching 7 bases. V shed 8 bases and J 2 bases; nucleotides not matched to a gene: 3. Germline CDR1 ENHRY, CDR2 SYGVKD. The CDR3 sequence is 13 residues long. The DNA for the CDR3 is TGTGCCATCCAAGGGGGCCCCAAAAACATTCAGTACTTC. This codes for CAIQGGPKNIQYF.

This clonotype was counted ten times or more. The chain is built from TRBV6-2 or TRBV6-3 and TRBJ2-1; D remains ambiguous. The germline gives CDR1 MNHEY, CDR2 SVGEGT. Trimming pared 2 bases from V and 13 bases from J, leaving 12 bases between. CDR3 length equals 12 residues. CDR3 in amino acids: CASSYPPRPQFF. The CDR3 region has the DNA TGTGCCAGCAGTTACCCTCCTAGACCCCAGTTCTTC.

In this sample, this clonotype turned up many times. V gene TRBV12-3 or TRBV12-4 combines with J gene TRBJ2-7, with D possibly being TRBD2 (5 bases). The CDR3 spans 15 residues. V was pared by 2 bases and J by 4 bases, with 15 bases between. The DNA of the CDR3 is TGTGCCAGCAGTTTAAGGGCTAGCAGACGATACGAGCAGTACTTC. It encodes CASSLRASRRYEQYF.